This is a list of T cell receptor beta chains from one sample in a study of blood T cell repertoires in COVID-19. Assay: immunoSEQ multiplex PCR; the TCRdb copy retains only in-frame clones and omits some. Counted here are approximately 89,000 clones, roughly 95% occurring once; the ten biggest clones make up about 4.5%. The sample comprised peripheral blood. The receptor source for this set is a human donor with active COVID-19. The donor label of this sample is uncertain. Both conserved end residues are part of each CDR3. The D gene is left open where the match is weak. Only some rows state a clone size, as once, few, many or a class for expanded clones.

>.|TRBJ2-1|.|TRBV10-1
CASLGTTAHNEQFF
TGCGCCAGTTTAGGCACGACAGCGCACAATGAGCAGTTCTTC
>.|TRBJ2-7|.|TRBV5-4
CASSSPGSSYEQYF
TGTGCCAGCAGCTCGCCGGGAAGCTCCTACGAGCAGTACTTC
>TRBD2|TRBJ2-2|.|TRBV3-1/TRBV3-2
CASSQDLQLAGAGELFF
TGTGCCAGCAGCCAAGATCTCCAACTAGCGGGAGCCGGGGAGCTGTTTTTT
>TRBD1|TRBJ2-7|.|TRBV7-2
CASSSRTGVEYF
TGTGCCAGCAGCTCCCGGACAGGGGTGGAGTACTTC
>.|TRBJ2-2|.|TRBV28
CASSSMGELFF
TGTGCCAGCAGTTCTATGGGGGAGCTGTTTTTT
>TRBD1|TRBJ2-5|.|TRBV29-1
CSVTPGQGRQETQYF
TGCAGCGTTACACCGGGACAGGGGAGGCAAGAGACCCAGTACTTC
>.|TRBJ1-1|.|TRBV29-1
CSVPAPGDTEAFF
TGCAGCGTTCCCGCCCCGGGGGACACTGAAGCTTTCTTT
>TRBD1|TRBJ2-5|.|TRBV29-1
CSVGQGETQYF
TGCAGCGTTGGACAGGGGGAGACCCAGTACTTC
>.|TRBJ2-7|.|TRBV9
CASSVGGRGEEQYF
TGTGCCAGCAGCGTAGGGGGAAGGGGTGAAGAGCAGTACTTC
>.|TRBJ2-1|once|TRBV7-6
CASSLVHSGVSRNEQFF
TGTGCCAGCAGCTTAGTCCATAGCGGCGTGTCCAGGAATGAGCAGTTCTTC
>TRBD2|TRBJ2-1|once|TRBV7-2
CASGLAGSGVYNEQFF
TGTGCCAGCGGGCTTGCGGGTAGCGGGGTCTACAATGAGCAGTTCTTC
>.|TRBJ2-1|.|TRBV28
CASSQYRKDNEQFF
TGTGCCAGCAGTCAGTACAGAAAGGACAATGAGCAGTTCTTC
>TRBD2|TRBJ2-3|.|TRBV7-8
CASSKRTSKADTQYF
TGTGCCAGCAGCAAACGGACTAGCAAGGCAGATACGCAGTATTTT
>.|TRBJ2-5|.|TRBV7-8
CASSTGDFQETQYF
TGTGCCAGCAGCACAGGGGACTTCCAAGAGACCCAGTACTTC
>TRBD2|TRBJ2-3|.|TRBV7-6
CASSPLAGVRVTDTQYF
TGTGCCAGCAGCCCATTAGCGGGAGTACGGGTCACAGATACGCAGTATTTT
>.|TRBJ1-1|.|TRBV4-3
CASSQGRWDTEAFF
TGCGCCAGCAGCCAAGGGAGGTGGGACACTGAAGCTTTCTTT
>.|TRBJ2-7|.|TRBV11-2
CASSLQAGGEQYF
TGTGCCAGCAGCTTACAGGCCGGAGGCGAGCAGTACTTC
>.|TRBJ2-4|.|TRBV5-8
CASSQIGQFQYF
TGTGCCAGCAGCCAAATCGGACAGTTTCAGTACTTC
>.|TRBJ1-2|.|TRBV6-5
CASSYSGAISGYTF
TGTGCCAGCAGTTACTCGGGGGCGATCTCCGGCTACACCTTC
>TRBD1|TRBJ1-5|.|TRBV28
CASSWGQFVSQPQHF
TGTGCCAGCAGCTGGGGACAGTTTGTATCTCAGCCCCAGCATTTT
>.|TRBJ2-7|few|TRBV27
CASSLGQPLYEQYF
TGTGCCAGCAGTTTAGGACAGCCTTTATACGAGCAGTACTTC
>TRBD2|TRBJ2-5|.|TRBV11-2
CASSLVEVAGGPRETQYF
TGTGCCAGCAGCTTAGTTGAGGTTGCGGGAGGGCCCCGGGAGACCCAGTACTTC
>.|TRBJ2-7|.|TRBV4-1
CASSPLGGGGYEQYF
TGCGCCAGCAGCCCATTAGGAGGGGGGGGTTACGAGCAGTACTTC
>TRBD1|TRBJ1-5|.|TRBV28
CASSLYGTVYQPQHF
TGTGCCAGCAGTTTATATGGGACAGTCTATCAGCCCCAGCATTTT
>.|TRBJ2-7|.|TRBV11-2
CASSLLKGGAHEQYF
TGTGCCAGCAGCTTACTAAAGGGGGGGGCCCACGAGCAGTACTTC
>.|TRBJ2-5|.|TRBV21-1
CASSKRGLAGAQETQYF
TGTGCCAGCAGCAAACGGGGGCTAGCGGGGGCCCAAGAGACCCAGTACTTC
>TRBD2|TRBJ2-7|.|TRBV11-2
CASSSRLAGDREQYF
TGTGCCAGCAGTTCAAGGCTAGCGGGAGATCGGGAGCAGTACTTC
>.|TRBJ1-2|.|TRBV7-9
CASSLTPSNYGYTF
TGTGCCAGCAGCTTAACTCCGAGCAACTATGGCTACACCTTC
>.|TRBJ2-5|once|TRBV11-3
CASSSPGLPEEETQYF
TGTGCCAGCAGCTCGCCGGGACTGCCCGAGGAGGAGACCCAGTACTTC
>.|TRBJ2-2|.|TRBV6-6
CASSYGETGELFF
TGTGCCAGCAGTTACGGGGAGACCGGGGAGCTGTTTTTT
>.|TRBJ2-7|.|TRBV6-5
CAGGRTQSSYEQYF
TGTGCCGGAGGGAGAACACAGAGCTCCTACGAGCAGTACTTC
>TRBD1|TRBJ1-6|.|TRBV18
CASSSEGQNNSPLHF
TGTGCCAGCTCTTCCGAGGGACAGAACAATTCACCCCTCCACTTT
>TRBD1|TRBJ2-7|few|TRBV7-2
CASSLRIGTGAYEQYF
TGTGCCAGCAGCTTAAGGATCGGGACAGGGGCCTACGAGCAGTACTTC
>TRBD1|TRBJ1-1|.|TRBV6-5
CASGQTGTEAFF
TGTGCCAGCGGGCAGACAGGGACTGAAGCTTTCTTT
>TRBD2|TRBJ2-2|.|TRBV14
CASRQAGGTGELFF
TGTGCCAGCAGACAAGCGGGGGGCACCGGGGAGCTGTTTTTT
>.|TRBJ1-5|.|TRBV14
CASSQDSLKGEDQPQHF
TGTGCCAGCAGCCAAGATTCCCTGAAAGGGGAGGATCAGCCCCAGCATTTT
>.|TRBJ2-7|.|TRBV19
CASQASTYEQYF
TGTGCCAGTCAGGCGAGCACCTACGAGCAGTACTTC
>TRBD1|TRBJ1-5|.|TRBV19
CASSNSGTGARQPQHF
TGTGCCAGTAGTAACTCAGGGACAGGGGCGAGGCAGCCCCAGCATTTT
>.|TRBJ2-7|.|TRBV6-2/TRBV6-3
CASSYGASDIYEQYF
TGTGCCAGCAGTTACGGGGCTAGCGACATCTACGAGCAGTACTTC
>.|TRBJ1-4|.|TRBV5-1
CASSVDIGTNYEKLFF
TGCGCCAGCAGCGTAGACATCGGGACAAATTATGAAAAACTGTTTTTT
>TRBD2|TRBJ2-7|.|TRBV5-1
CASSFGRGPYEQYF
TGCGCCAGCAGCTTCGGGAGGGGCCCCTACGAGCAGTACTTC
>TRBD2|TRBJ2-5|.|TRBV28
CASSLRIRASGSQETQYF
TGTGCCAGCAGTTTACGAATCCGGGCTAGCGGTAGCCAAGAGACCCAGTACTTC
>.|TRBJ2-7|.|TRBV28
CASSLSGTSGNEQYF
TGTGCCAGCAGTTTAAGTGGGACTTCGGGCAACGAGCAGTACTTC
>.|TRBJ2-1|.|TRBV4-2
CASSQGGSGRPSNEQFF
TGTGCCAGCAGCCAAGGGGGCAGTGGGCGACCCAGCAATGAGCAGTTCTTC
>.|TRBJ1-2|once|TRBV5-1
CASSYLNDRMGGYTF
TGCGCCAGCAGCTACTTAAATGACAGGATGGGTGGCTACACCTTC
>.|TRBJ2-1|once|TRBV7-9
CASAGTSDEQFF
TGTGCCAGCGCGGGTACGAGCGATGAGCAGTTCTTC
>.|TRBJ1-6|.|TRBV11-2
CASSPADSPLHF
TGTGCCAGCAGCCCGGCGGATTCACCCCTCCACTTT
>TRBD1|TRBJ2-7|.|TRBV11-2
CASSHDLRDSDYEQYF
TGTGCCAGCAGTCATGATCTCCGGGACAGCGACTACGAGCAGTACTTC
>.|TRBJ1-1|.|TRBV12-1
CASSDGTANTEAFF
TGTGCCAGCAGCGATGGGACAGCGAACACTGAAGCTTTCTTT